Below are 3 T cell receptor beta chains sequenced from a single sample in a study of shared clonotypes between healthy human individuals. Assay: immunoSEQ multiplex PCR; the TCRdb copy retains only in-frame clones and omits some. The sample shows about 680,000 clones, 73% of them seen only once. Input material: memory CD4+ T cells sorted from blood. Subset of the sample: CD45RA-negative fraction. The receptor set was obtained from a woman aged 30 to 39 in good health.

This chain joins TRBV6-6 and TRBJ2-3, with TRBD1 as a possible D gene (6 bases). Between the trimmed V and J ends, which lost 5 bases and 6 bases, there was a span of 15 bases. This CDR3 comprises 14 residues. The V gene's germline CDR1 is MNHNY and CDR2 SVGAGI (reference sequence). CDR3 loop: CASSTYGGEDTQYF. The DNA of the CDR3 is TGTGCCAGCAGTACCTATGGGGGCGAGGATACGCAGTATTTT.

This clone has more than one count but fewer than ten. Within the sample, other DNA sequences also encode this same CDR3. The chain couples TRBV29-1 to TRBJ1-5; 8 nucleotides align to TRBD1. The germline V gene encodes CDR1 SQVTM and CDR2 ANQGSEA. The CDR3 has 12 amino acids. J lost 7 bases, V lost 6 bases, and 5 bases had no gene match. The CDR3 DNA follows: TGCAGCGTCCGGACAGGGAACCAGCCCCAGCATTTT. It specifies CSVRTGNQPQHF.

The gene calls are TRBV19 and TRBJ2-3; TRBD2 matches 11 bases. V trimming: 2 bases; J trimming: 7 bases; junction bases outside the gene matches: 5. This CDR3 has 15 amino acids. Germline-derived CDR1 and CDR2 are LNHDA and SQIVND (reference sequence). CDR3 loop: CASSILAGGLHTQYF. The CDR3 DNA sequence: TGTGCCAGTAGTATACTAGCGGGAGGCCTCCATACGCAGTATTTT.